Presented here are 27 T cell receptor beta chains from one specimen sequenced in a study of control samples from healthy donors and cancer patients. Using immunoSEQ multiplex PCR, the repertoire was profiled, and TCRdb retains in-frame clones only, with some absent. The repertoire holds about 150,000 clones, around nine tenths seen once, with over 1.5% in the top ten. The sample was blood. The receptors shown here come from a man younger than 30 in good health.

The chain recombines TRBV27 with TRBJ2-7, with D unclear. Trimming stripped 5 bases from V and 0 bases from J, with 8 bases between. The germline CDR1 and CDR2 sequences are MNHEY and SMNVEV (reference sequence). The CDR3 covers 13 residues. CDR3 bases: TGTGCCAGCAGTCCCTCCATCTCCTACGAGCAGTACTTC. It codes for CASSPSISYEQYF.

This sequence joins TRBV4-2 and TRBJ1-6, with D unclear. V dropped 0 bases and J dropped 6 bases, with 9 bases sitting between them. Looked up from germline, CDR1 is LGHNA and CDR2 is YNFKEQ. This CDR3 is built from 15 residues. CDR3 sequence: CASSQDSSANSPLHF. CDR3 sequence (DNA): TGTGCCAGCAGCCAAGATTCTTCAGCTAATTCACCCCTCCACTTT.

V gene TRBV7-9 combines with J gene TRBJ2-2; 10 positions match TRBD1. Germline CDR1 reads SEHNR; CDR2 reads FQNEAQ (reference sequence). Trimming took 5 bases from V and 5 from J; bases not matched to a gene: 11. This CDR3 has 17 amino acids. In nucleotides, the CDR3 is TGTGCCAGCAGCCCCACCTTGACAGGGGGCGGAACCGGGGAGCTGTTTTTT. Translation: CASSPTLTGGGTGELFF. Drawing the rest from reference TRBV7-9 and TRBJ2-2, the complete variable domain is DTGVSQNPRHKITKRGQNVTFRCDPISEHNRLYWYRQTLGQGPEFLTYFQNEAQLEKSRLLSDRFSAERPKGSFSTLEIQRTEQGDSAMYLCASSPTLTGGGTGELFFGEGSRLTVL.

The chain uses TRBV19 and TRBJ1-1; D call uncertain. V was clipped by 7 bases and J by 3 bases, with 9 bases between them. Germline V gene lookup returns CDR1 LNHDA and CDR2 SQIVND (reference sequence). The length of the CDR3 is 12 residues. The CDR3: CASMWPDTEAFF. The CDR3 DNA is TGTGCCAGTATGTGGCCCGACACTGAAGCTTTCTTT.

The count of this clone is one. The gene calls are TRBV5-1 and TRBJ2-3; 7 nucleotides line up with TRBD2. The CDR3 runs to 13 residues. CDR1 and CDR2 (germline): SGHRS, YFSETQ. The V and J ends lost 4 bases and 5 bases, in that order; junction bases with no gene match: 4. In DNA form, the CDR3 reads TGCGCCAGCAGCCTTGGGAGGGGAGATACGCAGTATTTT. This encodes CASSLGRGDTQYF.

V gene TRBV2 combines with J gene TRBJ2-5, with 9 positions matching TRBD2. Germline assignment: CDR1 SNHLY and CDR2 FYNNEI. This CDR3 comprises 14 residues. The trim removed 6 bases at V and 2 bases at J, leaving 4 bases unmatched. The CDR3 here is CASSVLAGQETQYF. In DNA form, the CDR3 reads TGTGCCAGCAGCGTCCTAGCGGGACAAGAGACCCAGTACTTC.

The rearrangement joins TRBV3-1 (or the pseudogene TRBV3-2) to TRBJ2-2; D call uncertain. The V end lost 0 bases, the J end lost 8 bases, and 10 bases lay between the germline ends. The CDR3 runs 14 residues. From germline, CDR1 is LGHDT and CDR2 YNNKEL (reference sequence). This chain's CDR3 is CASSQEPPRGELFF. The CDR3 DNA reads TGTGCCAGCAGCCAAGAGCCCCCCCGAGGGGAGCTGTTTTTT.

V gene TRBV7-8 combines with J gene TRBJ2-6; D unresolved. The V gene lost 3 bases and the J gene lost 0 bases, with 6 bases spanning the gap. Germline V gene lookup returns CDR1 SGHVS and CDR2 FQNEAQ. The CDR3 runs 15 residues. The CDR3: CASSFGSSGANVLTF. Here the CDR3 DNA reads TGTGCCAGCAGCTTCGGGTCCTCTGGGGCCAACGTCCTGACTTTC. Full variable domain (remainder filled in from reference TRBV7-8 and TRBJ2-6): GAGVSQSPRYKVAKRGQDVALRCDPISGHVSLFWYQQALGQGPEFLTYFQNEAQLDKSGLPSDRFFAERPEGSVSTLKIQRTQQEDSAVYLCASSFGSSGANVLTFGAGSRLTVL.

This sequence joins TRBV10-3 and TRBJ2-3; 9 bases are a match to TRBD2. The CDR3 consists of 16 residues. The V gene's germline CDR1 is ENHRY and CDR2 SYGVKD. Unmatched junction bases numbered 7, after V lost 2 bases and J lost 4 bases. DNA for the CDR3: TGTGCCATCAGTGAGGACGGGCGGGGGGGCCCAGATACGCAGTATTTT. Its protein is CAISEDGRGGPDTQYF.

The V gene is TRBV7-2, the J gene TRBJ2-2; D gene ambiguous. V gave up 5 bases and J gave up 3 bases, with 13 bases separating them. CDR1 SGHTA and CDR2 FQGNSA come from the germline V gene. The CDR3 has 15 amino acids. The DNA of the CDR3 is TGTGCCAGCAGCCTGCAAACCCCAGACACCGGGGAGCTGTTTTTT. This encodes CASSLQTPDTGELFF.

CDR3 in amino acids: CASSIIGTGVQPQHF. CDR3 coding DNA: TGTGCCAGTAGTATTATTGGGACAGGGGTTCAGCCCCAGCATTTT. The genes are TRBV19 and TRBJ1-5; 10 bases align to TRBD1. Germline V lookup: CDR1 LNHDA, CDR2 SQIVND (reference sequence). This CDR3 contains 15 residues. V lost 3 bases and J lost 6; bases outside the gene matches: 5.

The gene calls are TRBV5-5 and TRBJ2-2; D is possibly TRBD1 (6 bases). The CDR3 extends over 18 amino acids. The germline V and J ends were trimmed by 2 bases and 0 bases, with 17 bases remaining between them. Looked up from germline, CDR1 is SGHKS and CDR2 is YYEKEE (reference sequence). The DNA for the CDR3 is TGTGCCAGCAGCTTATGGACAGACCCCAACGCGAACACCGGGGAGCTGTTTTTT. This codes for CASSLWTDPNANTGELFF.

The chain recombines TRBV7-3 with TRBJ2-1; D possibly uses TRBD1 or TRBD2 (5 bases each). Trimming pared 5 bases from V and 5 bases from J, leaving 10 bases between. Germline V gene data show CDR1 as SGHTA and CDR2 as FQGTGA. This CDR3 has 13 residues. The CDR3 loop is CASSRGTNNEQFF. The CDR3, as DNA: TGTGCCAGCAGCCGTGGGACCAACAATGAGCAGTTCTTC.

This clone came up a few times. The J gene is TRBJ1-5, the V gene TRBV2, with TRBD1 as a possible D gene (5 bases). The CDR3 is 12 amino acids. Germline V gene lookup returns CDR1 SNHLY and CDR2 FYNNEI. V lost 8 bases and J lost 7, with 12 bases in between. This CDR3 is CASGDGDQPQHF. The DNA of the CDR3 is TGTGCCAGCGGGGACGGAGACCAGCCCCAGCATTTT.

The V gene is TRBV5-5, the J gene TRBJ2-7, with D perhaps TRBD2 (5 bases). There are 14 residues in the CDR3. Germline loops: CDR1 SGHKS, CDR2 YYEKEE (reference sequence). The V end was cut by 6 bases, the J end by 5 bases, with 18 bases between. In nucleotides, the CDR3 is TGTGCCAGCAACCCCGGGGAGATTTCCCACGAGCAGTACTTC. Translated: CASNPGEISHEQYF. The full variable domain, rest sourced from reference TRBV5-5 and TRBJ2-7, is DAGVTQSPTHLIKTRGQQVTLRCSPISGHKSVSWYQQVLGQGPQFIFQYYEKEERGRGNFPDRFSARQFPNYSSELNVNALLLGDSALYLCASNPGEISHEQYFGPGTRLTVT.

On this clone: This sample also contains other DNA sequences that code for the same CDR3. This sequence joins TRBV27 and TRBJ1-2; no clear D gene. CDR1 and CDR2 (germline): MNHEY, SMNVEV (reference sequence). V lost 1 base, J lost 4 bases, and 7 bases lay in between. The CDR3 is 13 amino acids. The CDR3 is CASSLFPAYGYTF. The CDR3 DNA reads TGTGCCAGCAGTTTATTTCCCGCCTATGGCTACACCTTC.

J is TRBJ1-4 and V is TRBV7-8; D perhaps matches TRBD1 (6 bases). There are 16 residues in the CDR3. The ends were cut back, 3 bases at V and 1 base at J, with 12 bases in the middle. Germline V gives CDR1 SGHVS, CDR2 FQNEAQ. CDR3 loop: CASSFRGGRTNEKLFF. DNA of the CDR3: TGTGCCAGCAGCTTCAGGGGCGGTAGAACTAATGAAAAACTGTTTTTT.

As DNA, the CDR3 is TGTGCCAGCAGCGTGGAGGGGGCTACCGATGAGCAGTTCTTC. Translating it yields CASSVEGATDEQFF. The gene calls are TRBV9 and TRBJ2-1; tentative D call: TRBD1 (7 bases). V lost 2 bases and J 8 bases, leaving 14 bases between the germline ends. Looked up from germline, CDR1 is SGDLS and CDR2 is YYNGEE. The CDR3 spans 14 residues.

In its sample, this clone was seen once. V is TRBV7-8 and J is TRBJ1-5; D is ambiguous. V was trimmed by 5 bases and J by 0 bases, leaving 14 bases between them. The CDR3 loop spans 16 amino acids. Per the germline V gene, CDR1 is SGHVS and CDR2 is FQNEAQ. The CDR3 DNA is TGTGCCAGCAGCATGGAGCTCGGTTATAGCAATCAGCCCCAGCATTTT. Translation: CASSMELGYSNQPQHF.

The genes are TRBV27 and TRBJ1-1; a possible D gene is TRBD1 (6 bases). Germline CDR1 and CDR2: MNHEY and SMNVEV (reference sequence). This CDR3 comprises 15 residues. Trimming left V 1 base short and J 0 bases short, with 9 bases between. CDR3 bases: TGTGCCAGCAGTTTATGGAGGGGGTTGAACACTGAAGCTTTCTTT. It codes for CASSLWRGLNTEAFF.

V gene TRBV10-3 combines with J gene TRBJ2-1, with D tentatively TRBD1 or TRBD2 (5 bases each). V lost 3 bases and J lost 5, with 14 bases in between. CDR1 ENHRY and CDR2 SYGVKD come from the germline V gene. The CDR3 is made up of 15 amino acids. The CDR3 sequence: CAISERGRGDNEQFF. The DNA of the CDR3 is TGTGCCATCAGTGAACGGGGTAGAGGGGACAATGAGCAGTTCTTC.

This rearrangement joins TRBV2 to TRBJ1-6, with D hard to call. The germline CDR1 and CDR2 sequences are SNHLY and FYNNEI. Deletions cut 2 bases from V and 0 bases from J, with 20 bases between. The CDR3 covers 20 residues. The CDR3 protein is CASSEYSLRPSSSYNSPLHF. CDR3 coding DNA: TGTGCCAGCAGTGAATACTCTCTGAGGCCCTCAAGCTCCTATAATTCACCCCTCCACTTT.

This chain connects TRBV4-2 to TRBJ2-7; TRBD1 matches 9 bases. V shed 2 bases and J 3 bases; nucleotides not matched to a gene: 8. Germline assignment: CDR1 LGHNA and CDR2 YNFKEQ. CDR3 length: 16 amino acids. CDR3 residues: CASSQNIGQGHYEQYF. DNA of the CDR3: TGTGCCAGCAGCCAAAACATCGGACAGGGGCACTACGAGCAGTACTTC.

The V gene is TRBV28, the J gene TRBJ2-4, with 7 bases that match TRBD2. CDR1 MDHEN and CDR2 SYDVKM come from the germline V gene. The trim removed 2 bases at V and 9 bases at J, leaving 13 bases unmatched. CDR3 size: 16 residues. The CDR3 bases are TGTGCCAGCAGTTTACTGGGGGGGAGGCAGCGGGGCATTCAGTACTTC. It translates to CASSLLGGRQRGIQYF.

This clone is classed as medium-sized. The chain recombines TRBV30 with TRBJ1-2, with TRBD1 matching 11 bases. This CDR3 is built from 14 residues. With 3 bases clipped from V and 6 bases from J, the junction kept 6 bases outside the gene matches. Germline assignment: CDR1 GTSNPN and CDR2 SVGIG (reference sequence). The CDR3 DNA reads TGTGCCTGGAGCCGGGACAGGGGGTTTAATGGCTACACCTTC. It is translated as CAWSRDRGFNGYTF.

This chain uses TRBV2 with TRBJ1-6; D is ambiguous. CDR1 SNHLY and CDR2 FYNNEI come from the germline V gene. The CDR3 totals 15 residues. The germline V and J ends were trimmed by 4 bases and 2 bases, with 9 bases remaining between them. The CDR3 loop reads CASSAEGPYNSPLHF. The DNA of the CDR3 is TGTGCCAGCAGTGCAGAAGGCCCCTATAATTCACCCCTCCACTTT.

The V and J genes are TRBV18 and TRBJ1-3, with unresolved D. Germline V CDR1 and CDR2: KGHSH, LQKENI. The CDR3 is made up of 18 amino acids. Trimming pared 3 bases from V and 2 bases from J, leaving 20 bases between. CDR3 in amino acids: CASSPFSHLKGPGNTIYF. CDR3 in DNA: TGTGCCAGCTCACCGTTTAGCCACCTCAAGGGTCCTGGAAACACCATATATTTT. The variable domain in full, completed from reference TRBV18 and TRBJ1-3, reads NAGVMQNPRHLVRRRGQEARLRCSPMKGHSHVYWYRQLPEEGLKFMVYLQKENIIDESGMPKERFSAEFPKEGPSILRIQQVVRGDSAAYFCASSPFSHLKGPGNTIYFGEGSWLTVV.